This T cell receptor (beta chain) was retrieved from a study of beta chain features in type 1 diabetes (dated by TCRdb to the late 2010s). Describing the broader study: No differences in mean age, gender distribution, total cell number or subset yield were found between patients and healthy donors. In the study, recently diagnosed type 1 diabetes patients and matched healthy donors were compared on the TCRB repertoires of their sorted circulating CD4+ T cell subsets. A total of approximately 110,000,000 sorted cells were examined across all samples, and a strong correlation was observed between cell number per subset and RNA yield. Regulatory and stem cell-like memory subsets were isolated from only 8 patients and about eight healthy donors, whereas naive and central memory subsets came from all 28 donors.

The entire amount of isolated RNA was reverse transcribed using the High Capacity cDNA Reverse Transcription Kit, so the sequenced TCRB transcripts were expressed ones. Naive, central memory and regulatory T cell samples underwent deep immunoSEQ sequencing, averaging around 3.7 million total reads per sample. After sorted cells were lysed in RLT buffer, RNA was extracted with DNase-treated RNeasy Micro or Mini kits, with the choice depending on cell number. To prevent cross-contamination, every cell subset was processed on its own, while patient and healthy donor samples were processed together. Using the immunoSEQ multiplex PCR, TCRB sequences were amplified from cDNA into 87-bp fragments spanning the CDR3 region. Sequencing of the amplicons was done on the Illumina HiSeq platform. The source study handled its data this way. PCR bias was corrected computationally using synthetic template baselines, and reads within Hamming distance 2 were collapsed, with unmergeable singletons discarded. Reads were aligned against IMGT to assign V, D and J genes, CDR3 length and insertions or deletions at six rearrangement sites. Clonotype counts were normalized to sorted cell number within each subset before computing true diversity and Gini coefficients with the tcR R package. The overlap coefficient, calculated on TCRB nucleotide sequences, was used to quantify repertoire sharing. As a proxy for the pre-selection repertoire, out-of-frame TCRB sequences from naive cells were analyzed. TCRdb carries this immuneACCESS record with in-frame sequences only. Its versions omit some clonotypes, under half of them owing to an unresolved V gene in the studies checked, with the rest unexplained. That table supplies the V and J calls and clone size; D and trimming were determined from the DNA. Present in this sample are under 350,000 clones, around 24% of which were seen just once. Over 0.01% of the sample belongs to the ten largest clones.

The paper's findings and limits, for the study overall: Naive, central memory and regulatory TCRB repertoires appeared more similar among patients than among healthy donors. Sequencing cDNA rather than genomic DNA could over-represent highly expressing activated cells, although activation and CD3 levels did not differ between groups. Shorter templates might be favored by PCR, yet because patient and control samples were amplified and corrected together, any such skew would affect both groups equally. Because the HLA sub-analyses included only small numbers of individuals, any influence of HLA type on TCRB rearrangement was left unresolved. Patients with type 1 diabetes made fewer insertions and deleted more nucleotides at VDJ recombination sites, implying thymic rearrangement abnormalities. Type 1 diabetes patients showed a moderate but significant shortening of TCRB CDR3 length in all four CD4+ subsets.

This clone occurred a few times. What antigen it recognizes has not been identified. No much larger clonotype is one base removed from it; base qualities were not supplied. Each donor gave one peripheral blood draw, averaging roughly 120 mL, which was collected into heparinised tubes. A BD FACSAria II was used to sort naive, central memory, regulatory and stem cell-like memory CD4+ T cells with a panel that included CD45RO, CCR7, CD25, CD127, CD95 and CD27. Every sorted population had a purity above 95%. PBMCs were separated immediately by Lymphoprep density gradient centrifugation and were stained directly, without being cultured. So that batch effects would be minimized, each experiment stained and sorted samples in pairs, pairing one healthy donor with one patient. CDR1 and CDR2 (WSHSY, SAAADI) derive from the germline V gene. Measured from the cysteine to the phenylalanine, the CDR3 is 13 residues long. Only the CDR3 DNA stays, 39 bases, in frame from base 1. At the junction V is shortened by 4 bases and J by 16 bases; bases outside the gene matches: 7.

The TCR comes from a woman in her 30s with type 1 diabetes. The chain employs TRBV10-2 and TRBJ2-1, and 13 junction bases match TRBD2. The sample was naive CD4+ T cells from blood. This specimen's cell subset or site label, interpreted: true naive CD4+ T cells. The base sequence is TGCGCCAGCAGTGTTCGGACTAGCGGGAGTAGCTTCTTC. Protein translation: CASSVRTSGSSFF.